This TCR beta chain was sequenced for a study of blood T cells in healthy people across ages. Investigators took around 10 milliliters of peripheral blood from every donor. General study findings and limits: CMV status of donors was not determined, possibly confounding expanded clonotype changes.

The ends lost 2 bases at V and 2 bases at J; junction bases unmatched: 2. The CDR3 is made up of 14 amino acids. CDR1 is MNHNY, CDR2 SVGAGI, per germline (reference sequence). This clonotype was counted a few times. Its cognate antigen is unknown. Alongside a J-beta primer mix, a sample-barcoded 5' primer served in a second PCR lasting roughly 7 to 12 cycles. A template-switch adaptor containing 12 random nucleotides labeled each cDNA molecule. TCRdb called the 5' RACE reads again in MiXCR, with one record for every CDR3 protein. The table shows about 570,000 distinct CDR3 sequences, with 27% occurring only once.

The source material was blood. This TCR was sampled from a woman between 70 and 85 years old in good health. The rearrangement joins TRBV6-6 to TRBJ2-5; 7 bases are shared with TRBD1. CDR3 sequence reads: CASSYRDSQETQYF. The CDR3 DNA sequence: TGTGCCAGCAGTTACAGGGACAGTCAAGAGACCCAGTACTTC.